This T cell receptor beta chain was identified in a study of cytomegalovirus exposure and HLA in healthy donors. Generated by immunoSEQ multiplex PCR, the TCRdb table keeps only in-frame clones and is missing some. The table has 200,000 or so clones, roughly 84% seen once. Study-level findings and limits: Researchers catalogued under 200 TCR beta chains as cytomegalovirus-associated.

V lost 2 bases and J lost 0, with 11 bases in between. The CDR3 contains 16 residues. CDR1 and CDR2 (germline): MNHEY, SMNVEV (reference sequence). Remarks on this clone: Its antigen is unknown.

The origin of this receptor is a woman aged 18-29 years in good health and CMV-seropositive. Material: PBMCs. The rearrangement uses TRBV27 and TRBJ2-4, with unresolved D. CDR3 protein: CASSLIAGLAKNIQYF. CDR3 coding DNA: TGTGCCAGCAGTTTAATTGCAGGTCTAGCCAAAAACATTCAGTACTTC.